One sample yielded the 30 T cell receptor beta chains listed below, sequenced in a study of shared clonotypes between healthy human individuals (dated by TCRdb to the early 2020s). Libraries were built with the immunoSEQ multiplex PCR assay. The immuneACCESS repertoire file appears here via TCRdb, limited to in-frame rearrangements. These files lack a portion of the clones; in checked studies, under half of the deficit traces to unresolved V genes, and the cause of the others is not known. The sample records over a million clones, approximately 70% of which are singletons. Jointly, the top ten make up approximately 1.5% of the sample. Sequenced sample: memory CD4+ T cells sorted from blood. Per the publication, the cell subset or site label means: CD45RA-negative fraction. These receptors came from a young man in good health.

This chain connects TRBV5-1 to TRBJ2-5; perhaps TRBD1 as D (6 bases). Germline CDR1 reads SGHRS; CDR2 reads YFSETQ. V lost 7 bases, J lost 2 bases, and 27 bases lay in between. The CDR3 runs 18 residues. CDR3 residues: CASARYPTQGMGQETQYF. The CDR3 DNA reads as TGCGCCAGCGCGCGTTATCCAACTCAGGGGATGGGGCAAGAGACCCAGTACTTC.

As for this clone: The same CDR3 can be traced to other DNA sequences in this sample. The chain uses TRBV20-1 and TRBJ2-1; D is perhaps TRBD1 or TRBD2 (5 bases each). Per germline, CDR1 DFQATT and CDR2 SNEGSKA (reference sequence). The CDR3 is 10 residues long. V lost 5 bases to trimming and J lost 6 bases, with 5 bases between them. CDR3 region: CSAGGNEQFF. CDR3 bases: TGCAGTGCTGGGGGCAATGAGCAGTTCTTC.

Ten or more counts support this clone. The chain carries TRBV23-1 and TRBJ2-3; 11 positions agree with TRBD2. TRBV23-1 is labeled an ORF, and its function is uncertain. The CDR3 is made up of 18 amino acids. Trimming cost V 0 bases and J 3 bases; bases outside gene matches: 8. The CDR3 sequence is CASSQSLSSGGRTDTQYF. The CDR3 nucleotides are TGCGCCAGCAGTCAATCGTTGTCTAGCGGGGGGCGGACAGATACGCAGTATTTT.

This clone was recorded a few times. The genes are TRBV25-1 and TRBJ2-1; D is uncertain. Germline CDR1 MGHDK, CDR2 SYGVNS. Trimming took off 4 bases at V and 10 bases at J, with 11 bases between the two ends. This CDR3 has 12 amino acids. The CDR3 region is CASSANFWEQFF. The CDR3 DNA reads TGTGCCAGCAGTGCAAATTTTTGGGAGCAGTTCTTC.

J is TRBJ2-7 and V is TRBV4-1; TRBD1 matches 7 bases. Germline trimming cut 1 base from V and 3 bases from J; bases unmatched to any gene: 9. The V gene's germline CDR1 is MGHRA and CDR2 YSYEKL. The CDR3 covers 16 residues. CDR3: CASSQGLGGGHYEQYF. CDR3 nucleotides: TGCGCCAGCAGCCAAGGTTTAGGGGGCGGCCACTACGAGCAGTACTTC.

The chain couples TRBV25-1 to TRBJ1-4; D is undetermined. This CDR3 contains 14 residues. Germline V gene data show CDR1 as MGHDK and CDR2 as SYGVNS. Trimming cost V 2 bases and J 8 bases, with 12 bases left between them. The DNA for the CDR3 is TGTGCCAGCAGTGAAACCTTGAGGAGGGAAAAACTGTTTTTT. Its translation: CASSETLRREKLFF.

This chain links TRBV5-1 with TRBJ1-1, with D possibly being TRBD1 (5 bases). Germline CDR1 reads SGHRS; CDR2 reads YFSETQ. V was pared by 4 bases and J by 0 bases, with 16 bases between. The CDR3 length is 16 residues. The CDR3 DNA follows: TGCGCCAGCAGCAGCGAAGGGGTTTCCATGAACACTGAAGCTTTCTTT. Translated: CASSSEGVSMNTEAFF.

J is TRBJ2-1 and V is TRBV19; TRBD2 matches 10 bases. Germline CDR1 and CDR2: LNHDA and SQIVND (reference sequence). Germline trimming cut 4 bases from V and 7 bases from J; bases unmatched to any gene: 13. The CDR3 totals 17 residues. The CDR3 DNA is TGTGCCAGTAGTAAGCAGCCAGGACTAGCGGTAGGGAATGAGCAGTTCTTC. Translating gives CASSKQPGLAVGNEQFF.

This chain uses TRBV10-1 with TRBJ2-5; possible D gene TRBD2, 7 bases. Trimming cost V 0 bases and J 5 bases, with 13 bases left between them. The CDR3 sequence is 15 residues long. In germline, CDR1 is WNHNN, CDR2 SYGVQD (reference sequence). The CDR3 sequence: CASSESRGGAETQYF. In DNA form, the CDR3 reads TGCGCCAGCAGTGAGTCGAGGGGGGGAGCGGAGACCCAGTACTTC.

The gene calls are TRBV12-5 and TRBJ1-5; 9 bases fit TRBD1. Germline values: CDR1 LGHNT, CDR2 FRNRAP. This CDR3 has 15 residues. After removal of 3 bases from V and 4 bases from J, the junction contained 4 bases not matched to a gene. The CDR3: CASGLQGARNQPQHF. The CDR3 DNA sequence: TGTGCTAGTGGTTTACAGGGGGCGAGGAATCAGCCCCAGCATTTT. Using reference TRBV12-5 and TRBJ1-5 for the parts outside the CDR3, the full variable domain is DARVTQTPRHKVTEMGQEVTMRCQPILGHNTVFWYRQTMMQGLELLAYFRNRAPLDDSGMPKDRFSAEMPDATLATLKIQPSEPRDSAVYFCASGLQGARNQPQHFGDGTRLSIL.

This clone occurred a few times. The sample carries other DNA sequences with the same CDR3. V usage is TRBV30 and J usage is TRBJ1-2; tentatively, D is TRBD1 (6 bases). Germline V lookup: CDR1 GTSNPN, CDR2 SVGIG (reference sequence). CDR3 length: 13 residues. Trimming shortened V by 3 bases and J by 3 bases, and 11 bases separated the two germline ends. The CDR3 nucleotides read TGTGCCTGGAGCGACAGACAGGACTATGGCTACACCTTC. It codes for CAWSDRQDYGYTF. The full variable domain, rest sourced from reference TRBV30 and TRBJ1-2, is SQTIHQWPATLVQPVGSPLSLECTVEGTSNPNLYWYRQAAGRGLQLLFYSVGIGQISSEVPQNLSASRPQDRQFILSSKKLLLSDSGFYLCAWSDRQDYGYTFGSGTRLTVV.

V and J are TRBV7-8 and TRBJ2-5; weak D call: TRBD2 (5 bases). The germline CDR1 and CDR2 sequences are SGHVS and FQNEAQ. Trimming cost V 3 bases and J 5 bases, with 19 bases left between them. The CDR3 spans 16 residues. This CDR3 is CASSLAEGPRGETQYF. CDR3 nucleotide sequence: TGTGCCAGCAGCTTGGCTGAAGGGCCCCGCGGGGAGACCCAGTACTTC.

As to this clone: The identical CDR3 is also encoded by other nucleotide sequences in the sample. The V gene is TRBV19, the J gene TRBJ2-2; 7 bases agree with TRBD2. With V trimmed by 2 bases and J by 4 bases, 1 base remained unmatched. This CDR3 has 14 residues. The germline CDR1 and CDR2 sequences are LNHDA and SQIVND (reference sequence). Here the CDR3 reads CASSILAATGELFF. The CDR3 DNA follows: TGTGCCAGTAGTATACTAGCGGCCACCGGGGAGCTGTTTTTT.

This clone was counted between two and nine times. This chain links TRBV15 with TRBJ2-6; unclear D gene. Germline CDR1 reads LNHNV; CDR2 reads YYDKDF (reference sequence). This CDR3 has 14 residues. V was trimmed by 2 bases and J by 3 bases, leaving 5 bases between them. CDR3 protein: CATSRRGGANVLTF. The CDR3 DNA follows: TGTGCCACCAGCAGAAGAGGTGGGGCCAACGTCCTGACTTTC.

This clone was seen once. V usage is TRBV7-8 and J usage is TRBJ2-7, with 12 bases aligning to TRBD1. Germline V gives CDR1 SGHVS, CDR2 FQNEAQ. V gave up 2 bases and J gave up 7 bases; unmatched junction bases: 6. The CDR3 is 15 amino acids. The CDR3 is CASSLRGTGGWEQYF. The CDR3 bases are TGTGCCAGCAGCTTACGAGGGACAGGGGGCTGGGAGCAGTACTTC.

This clone was found a few times. The genes are TRBV5-6 and TRBJ1-1; 9 bases agree with TRBD1. CDR1 and CDR2 from the germline V gene are SGHDT and YYEEEE. The CDR3 covers 14 residues. The V gene end was trimmed by 0 bases and the J gene end by 5 bases; junction bases not matched to a gene: 2. CDR3: CASSLDRGLTEAFF. The CDR3, as DNA: TGTGCCAGCAGCTTGGACAGGGGGCTTACTGAAGCTTTCTTT.

The sample holds one count of this clone. The chain couples TRBV6-6 to TRBJ1-6; D unclear. Germline loops: CDR1 MNHNY, CDR2 SVGAGI (reference sequence). This CDR3 region has 16 residues. The ends were cut back, 4 bases at V and 5 bases at J, with 15 bases in the middle. The CDR3, as DNA: TGTGCCAGCAGTTCTTTTAGGACCGGGGATAATTCACCCCTCCACTTT. It encodes CASSSFRTGDNSPLHF.

V is TRBV7-3 and J is TRBJ2-7, with D possibly TRBD1 on 5 matching bases. Trimming shortened V by 5 bases and J by 6 bases, and 14 bases separated the two germline ends. The germline V gene has CDR1 SGHTA and CDR2 FQGTGA. The CDR3 consists of 13 residues. The CDR3 DNA sequence: TGTGCCAGCAGCCCCAAGATTAGGGGCGAGCAGTACTTC. Protein product: CASSPKIRGEQYF.

V usage is TRBV19 and J usage is TRBJ2-5; the match to TRBD2 covers 12 bases. Germline loops: CDR1 LNHDA, CDR2 SQIVND (reference sequence). The CDR3 consists of 15 residues. J was trimmed by 5 bases and V by 5 bases; bases with no gene match: 6. CDR3 loop: CASSRLAGAFETQYF. The CDR3 DNA is TGTGCCAGTAGTCGACTAGCGGGAGCATTCGAGACCCAGTACTTC. Filled out from reference TRBV19 and TRBJ2-5, the complete variable domain reads DGGITQSPKYLFRKEGQNVTLSCEQNLNHDAMYWYRQDPGQGLRLIYYSQIVNDFQKGDIAEGYSVSREKKESFPLTVTSAQKNPTAFYLCASSRLAGAFETQYFGPGTRLLVL.

This chain uses TRBV21-1 with TRBJ2-7; TRBD1, the table's D call, was not compared with the DNA. TRBV21-1 is flagged as a pseudogene. The CDR3 is 15 residues long. The CDR3 region has the DNA TGTGCCAGCAGCATCATGACAGGGTGGGCCTACGAGCAGTACTTC. This codes for CASSIMTGWAYEQYF.

V gene TRBV7-9 combines with J gene TRBJ1-2, with D perhaps TRBD1 (5 bases). Germline-derived CDR1 and CDR2 are SEHNR and FQNEAQ (reference sequence). CDR3 length equals 16 residues. Trimming left V 2 bases short and J 4 bases short, with 17 bases between. The CDR3 protein is CASSLSPLRGFYGYTF. DNA for the CDR3: TGTGCCAGCAGCTTAAGCCCCCTAAGGGGATTCTATGGCTACACCTTC.

This clone was found once. V and J are TRBV7-8 and TRBJ2-7; D might be TRBD1 or TRBD2, each matching 5 bases. V was clipped by 1 base and J by 2 bases, with 15 bases between them. CDR1 is SGHVS and CDR2 is FQNEAQ in the germline V gene. The CDR3 extends over 16 amino acids. CDR3 in amino acids: CASSLGTGTGTYEQYF. CDR3 nucleotide sequence: TGTGCCAGCAGCTTAGGGACCGGGACGGGAACCTACGAGCAGTACTTC.

V gene TRBV6-5 combines with J gene TRBJ1-2; TRBD1 matches at 7 bases. Trimming cost V 7 bases and J 7 bases; bases outside gene matches: 3. CDR3 length: 11 residues. The germline V gene has CDR1 MNHEY and CDR2 SVGAGI. The CDR3 spells CASTSGGGYTF. CDR3 DNA sequence: TGTGCCAGCACTTCAGGGGGTGGCTACACCTTC.

This clone was seen a single time. This chain connects TRBV7-9 to TRBJ2-5, with 8 bases that match TRBD1. The CDR3 has 14 amino acids. Germline loops: CDR1 SEHNR, CDR2 FQNEAQ (reference sequence). V dropped 5 bases and J dropped 5; count of bases not matched to a gene: 7. The DNA of the CDR3 is TGTGCCAGCAGCCGGGACAGGAATTGGGAGACCCAGTACTTC. Protein: CASSRDRNWETQYF.

The V gene is TRBV5-1, the J gene TRBJ2-1, with D perhaps TRBD2 (6 bases). Germline CDR1 is SGHRS and CDR2 is YFSETQ. The CDR3 contains 15 residues. V was trimmed by 4 bases and J by 4 bases, leaving 15 bases between them. CDR3 region: CASSPGTAGYNEQFF. In nucleotides, the CDR3 is TGCGCCAGCAGCCCTGGGACTGCAGGGTACAATGAGCAGTTCTTC.

The chain recombines TRBV5-1 with TRBJ1-4; TRBD1 matches at 10 bases. CDR3 length equals 17 residues. Germline loops: CDR1 SGHRS, CDR2 YFSETQ. V dropped 3 bases and J dropped 2; count of bases not matched to a gene: 7. The CDR3 loop reads CASSWGQGSVTNEKLFF. The CDR3 nucleotides read TGCGCCAGCAGCTGGGGACAGGGGAGTGTTACTAATGAAAAACTGTTTTTT. Looking up the rest from reference TRBV5-1 and TRBJ1-4 gives the full variable domain: KAGVTQTPRYLIKTRGQQVTLSCSPISGHRSVSWYQQTPGQGLQFLFEYFSETQRNKGNFPGRFSGRQFSNSRSEMNVSTLELGDSALYLCASSWGQGSVTNEKLFFGSGTQLSVL.

The table lists this clone with a few counts. The rearrangement joins TRBV27 to TRBJ1-3; D is possibly TRBD1 (5 bases). In germline, CDR1 is MNHEY, CDR2 SMNVEV (reference sequence). With 4 bases removed from V and 8 bases from J, the gap between germline ends came to 12 bases. CDR3 length: 13 residues. The DNA of the CDR3 is TGTGCCAGCAGTTGGAGGGGTGGGGACACCATATATTTT. This sequence encodes CASSWRGGDTIYF.

The chain uses TRBV28 and TRBJ2-1; D gene unclear. Looked up from germline, CDR1 is MDHEN and CDR2 is SYDVKM. The CDR3 contains 12 residues. Trimming left V 6 bases short and J 8 bases short, with 11 bases between. For the CDR3, the DNA is TGTGCCAGCAGCCTGATAAGAGATGAGCAGTTCTTC. Its translation: CASSLIRDEQFF.

This clone was seen once. The rearrangement joins TRBV18 to TRBJ2-7, with 12 bases aligning to TRBD2. Germline CDR1 and CDR2: KGHSH and LQKENI. The V gene end was trimmed by 3 bases and the J gene end by 6 bases; junction bases not matched to a gene: 3. This CDR3 spans 14 amino acids. The CDR3 region is CASSPTSGSPEQYF. The CDR3 DNA reads as TGTGCCAGCTCACCGACTAGCGGGAGTCCCGAGCAGTACTTC.

This chain connects TRBV6-5 to TRBJ2-7, with TRBD2 matching 15 bases. CDR1 is MNHEY, CDR2 SVGAGI, per germline. CDR3 length: 14 amino acids. V was pared by 5 bases and J by 12 bases, with 8 bases of the junction left unmatched. The CDR3 bases are TGTGCCAGCAGTCCTGGACTAGCGGGAGGGCAGCCGTACTTC. The encoded protein is CASSPGLAGGQPYF.